The rows below give T cell receptor beta chains drawn from one sample of a study of blood T cell repertoires in COVID-19. Some clones are missing from TCRdb's copy, which holds only in-frame ones; the method was immunoSEQ multiplex PCR. The sample lists some 250,000 clones, 91% occurring once. Sequenced input: PBMCs or T cells enriched from blood (not recorded which). The receptors were gathered from a human donor in a cohort exposed to, infected with or recovered from COVID-19 (not recorded which). The donor label of this sample is uncertain. The conserved cysteine and the conserved F or W are not part of the CDR3 here. Size is stated for part of the rows, as once, few or many counts, or as a class when the clone is expanded.

j_call,clone_size,v_call,cdr3_aa
TRBJ2-7,NA,TRBV7-8,ASSSLHSQGAGDYEQY
TRBJ1-3,once,TRBV6-5,ASRLVDENTIY
TRBJ2-7,NA,TRBV9,ASSVRDYLPYEQY
TRBJ1-2,NA,TRBV20-1,SARASYGYT
TRBJ1-1,NA,TRBV30,AWSATRQGLRIPTEAF
TRBJ2-1,NA,TRBV24-1,ATSPAGNNEQF
TRBJ1-3,NA,TRBV24-1,ATSSSGNTIY
TRBJ2-5,few,TRBV19,ASSSGGAWETQY
TRBJ1-1,NA,TRBV18,ASSPGTGIMNTEAF
TRBJ2-2,NA,TRBV9,ASSVGGAGANTGELF
TRBJ2-4,NA,TRBV5-6,ASSLGPQNIQY
TRBJ1-2,NA,TRBV5-4,ASSRGGEDYGYT
TRBJ1-2,once,TRBV4-1,ASSQGLRGSGNYGYT
TRBJ2-5,NA,TRBV13,ASSPGSETQY
TRBJ2-1,NA,TRBV30,AWSALRGNEQF
TRBJ1-2,once,TRBV20-1,SASGGGGYGYT
TRBJ1-2,NA,TRBV10-3,AIMVALSGYT
TRBJ2-3,NA,TRBV3-1/TRBV3-2,ASSQDSDRADTQY
TRBJ1-2,NA,TRBV5-6,ASSLRTGNYGYT
TRBJ1-2,NA,TRBV21-1,ASSNYRERRRGGYGYT
TRBJ1-3,NA,TRBV7-9,ASSPRATPDTIY
TRBJ2-3,NA,TRBV28,ASSLLGGGAEADTQY
TRBJ1-1,NA,TRBV25-1,ASSDRGRTEAF
TRBJ2-2,once,TRBV2,ASSTQSGEPGELF
TRBJ1-3,NA,TRBV4-3,ASSQDRQIGNTIY
TRBJ1-1,NA,TRBV5-1,ASSMDSSNTEAF
TRBJ1-2,NA,TRBV2,ASSEDQGGLGYT
TRBJ1-1,NA,TRBV19,ASSSGTEAF